This TCR beta chain is from a study of T cells after yellow fever vaccination. Looking at the study overall: Preparation used SMART-Seq v4 Ultra Low Input for the low-cell-number fractions. Study-wide points: Abundant bulk-population clonotypes could contaminate the FACS-sorted repertoires. Among primary-vaccination clones, most reappeared after the booster, at almost 98% for CD4 and around 91% for CD8.

Conversion of TCR transcripts into cDNA relied on 5'RACE template switching, which added a universal primer site and UMIs. One entry per CDR3 protein, called by TCRdb with MiXCR from the 5' RACE reads. The data show 620,000 or so distinct CDR3 sequences, about a sixth seen once. This CDR3 has 15 amino acids. Germline loops: CDR1 MNHEY, CDR2 SVGEGT. V dropped 6 bases and J dropped 4; count of bases not matched to a gene: 8. This clonotype showed up just once. Its matching antigen is unknown. The sequence was collected from a man aged 18 to 30 who received the YFV17D yellow fever vaccine. The rearrangement links TRBV6-2 or TRBV6-3 to TRBJ2-1; 8 bases match TRBD2. The sample here was PBMCs, taken around 5 days after the first yellow fever vaccination. The DNA for the CDR3 is TGTGCCAGCAGCAGAGGTTCTAGCGGGTACAATGAGCAGTTCTTC. It encodes CASSRGSSGYNEQFF.